This TCR beta chain emerged from a study of T-cell memory formation after mild COVID-19. Study information: TCR clusters were mostly confined to one donor each.

This clonotype was counted between two and nine times. This CDR3 has 15 amino acids. Trimming removed 9 bases from V and 3 bases from J; junction bases left unmatched: 9. Germline V gene data show CDR1 as KGHDR and CDR2 as SFDVKD. From the 5' RACE reads, TCRdb called clonotypes with MiXCR, one entry per CDR3 protein. The sample includes 75,000 to 90,000 distinct CDR3 sequences, 14% of them seen just once. Sequenced: PBMCs or a T cell subset sorted from them (not recorded which). The J gene is TRBJ2-2, the V gene TRBV24-1; 7 bases map to TRBD1. This receptor was taken from an adult woman who had mild COVID-19 (a few samples of this study predate the infection). Cell type and time point are not known. Written as DNA, the CDR3 is TGTGCCACCGCTACCGGGGACAGCTACACCGGGGAGCTGTTTTTT. Translation gives CATATGDSYTGELFF.